This T cell receptor beta chain was captured in a study of blood T cell repertoires in COVID-19. Overall study context: Some COVID-19 samples were acute and others convalescent; all came from the United States, Italy and Spain. From T cells, B-cell-depleted T cells, or PBMCs came the material, which was cDNA or gDNA.

Germline V gene lookup returns CDR1 SNHLY and CDR2 FYNNEI. V was clipped by 3 bases and J by 1 base; unmatched bases: 2. The CDR3 has 14 residues. Original analysis: Amplifying reference gene primers gave estimates of nucleated cell counts. TCRdb's table, derived via immunoSEQ multiplex PCR, lists solely in-frame clones and lacks some. V and J calls and clone size are copied from that table; D and trimming were computed from the DNA. This repertoire shows fewer than 150,000 clones, about 77% found once; its top ten account for around a fifth. The specimen was peripheral blood. V and J are TRBV2 and TRBJ1-1; 7 bases are shared with TRBD1. This sequence was found in a man older than 75 with acute or convalescent COVID-19. CDR3 in DNA: TGTGCCAGCAGTGATGACAGGGAGAACACTGAAGCTTTCTTT. Encoded protein: CASSDDRENTEAFF.